Sequencing of this T cell receptor (beta chain) was carried out in a study of patients and donors after allogeneic stem cell transplantation. The V and J ends lost 4 bases and 6 bases respectively, with 16 bases between them. Per germline, CDR1 SGHRS and CDR2 YFSETQ. The CDR3 sequence is 15 residues long. TCRdb re-derived calls from the RT-PCR reads in MiXCR, one entry per CDR3 protein. Of tens of thousands of distinct CDR3 sequences listed, approximately 5.2% are singletons. Sequencing input: blood, either unsorted or a sorted T cell fraction (not recorded which). V gene TRBV5-1 combines with J gene TRBJ2-2, with D perhaps assigned TRBD1 or TRBD2 (5 bases each). The receptor comes from a human donor who was either an allogeneic HSCT recipient or a stem cell or donor lymphocyte infusion donor (not recorded which). It is not recorded whose cells these are; they may come from a transplant donor. The CDR3 DNA reads as TGCGCCAGCAGCGGGGGTCAGGTGGGCGCCGGGGAGCTGTTTTTT. Translation gives CASSGGQVGAGELFF.